This T cell receptor (beta chain) comes out of a study of type 1 and type 2 diabetes patients. Across the study: T cells were magnetically sorted from PBMCs as CD4+ or CD8+ subsets.

Trimming took off 7 bases at V and 4 bases at J, with 13 bases between the two ends. The CDR3 extends over 13 amino acids. CDR1 is SGHTA and CDR2 is FQGNSA in the germline V gene. Standard classification criteria confirmed type 1 or type 2 diabetes in all patients. The PCR template was genomic DNA. Multiplex PCR with 30 forward and 13 reverse primers amplified the TCR beta CDR3. TCRdb passed the multiplex PCR reads through MiXCR, listing each CDR3 protein once. The sample records approximately 260,000 distinct CDR3 sequences, around 50% being singletons. The sample consisted of peripheral blood mononuclear cells (PBMCs). This chain joins TRBV7-2 and TRBJ1-1; D call uncertain. This clonotype was sampled from a man younger than 30 with type 2 diabetes. In nucleotides, the CDR3 is TGTGCCAGCATGGGTCGGCGGGTCACTGAAGCTTTCTTT. Protein sequence: CASMGRRVTEAFF.